This T cell receptor (beta chain) emerged from a study of CD8+CD57+ T cells in acquired aplastic anemia. Study at large: Sorted CD4+ plus CD8+ cells gave DNA averaging about 3 ug.

Whole-study results and caveats: Patients shared just under 30 CD8+ CDR3 sequences with controls.

Note on this clonotype: What it recognizes is unknown. At one of its ends the junction is not consistent with the germline gene, which may arise from a read error.

In patients chosen for sequencing, flow cytometry had shown CD8+CD57+ cell expansion. Acquired aplastic anemia of severe grade affected all patients. For CDR3 and TCR beta VDJ profiling, genomic DNA was the template used. MiXCR was run by TCRdb on the reads, yielding one entry per CDR3 protein. The sample holds approximately 260,000 distinct CDR3 sequences; approximately 80% are singletons and the top ten take roughly two fifths. The V gene's germline CDR1 is KGHDR and CDR2 SFDVKD. The CDR3 loop spans 14 amino acids. The receptor comes from a human donor with aplastic anemia. The chain links TRBV24-1 to TRBJ2-3, with 12 bases fitting TRBD2. Source material: sorted CD4+, CD8+, or CD8+CD57+ T cells (not recorded which) from PBMCs. This CDR3 reads CATRTSGSPDEQFF. The CDR3 DNA sequence: TGTGCCACCAGGACTAGCGGGAGTCCGGATGAGCAGTTCTTT.